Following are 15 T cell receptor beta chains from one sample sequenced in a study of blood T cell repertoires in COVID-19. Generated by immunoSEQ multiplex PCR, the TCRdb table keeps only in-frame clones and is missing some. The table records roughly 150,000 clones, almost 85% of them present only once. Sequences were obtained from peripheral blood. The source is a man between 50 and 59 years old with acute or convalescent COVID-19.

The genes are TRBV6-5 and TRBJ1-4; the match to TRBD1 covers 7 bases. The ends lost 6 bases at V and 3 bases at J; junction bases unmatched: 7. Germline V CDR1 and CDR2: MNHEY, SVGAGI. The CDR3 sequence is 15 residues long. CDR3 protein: CASSLTGPANEKLFF. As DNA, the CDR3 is TGTGCCAGCAGCCTGACAGGGCCGGCTAATGAAAAACTGTTTTTT.

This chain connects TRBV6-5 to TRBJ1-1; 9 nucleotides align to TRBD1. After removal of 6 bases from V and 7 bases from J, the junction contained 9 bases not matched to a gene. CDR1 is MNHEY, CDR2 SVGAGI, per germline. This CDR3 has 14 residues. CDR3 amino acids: CASRVDRGRGEAFF. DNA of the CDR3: TGTGCCAGCAGAGTGGACAGGGGAAGAGGTGAAGCTTTCTTT.

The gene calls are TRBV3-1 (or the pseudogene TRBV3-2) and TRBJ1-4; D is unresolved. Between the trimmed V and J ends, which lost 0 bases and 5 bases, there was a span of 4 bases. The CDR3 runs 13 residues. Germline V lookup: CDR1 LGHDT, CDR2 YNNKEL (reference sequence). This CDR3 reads CASSQDINEKLFF. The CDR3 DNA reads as TGTGCCAGCAGCCAAGACATCAATGAAAAACTGTTTTTT.

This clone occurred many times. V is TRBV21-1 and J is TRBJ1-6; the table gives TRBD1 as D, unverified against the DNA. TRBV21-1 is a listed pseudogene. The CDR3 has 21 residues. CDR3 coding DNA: TGTGCCAGCAGCAAAGCATTAAGATCCCGACAGCCTCAAAGGCGGAATTCACCCCTCCACTTT. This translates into CASSKALRSRQPQRRNSPLHF.

DNA for the CDR3: TGTGCCAGCAGCCAAGATGTGCCAGGGGACTATGGCTACACCTTC. Its protein product is CASSQDVPGDYGYTF. V usage is TRBV4-2 and J usage is TRBJ1-2; possible D gene TRBD1, 6 bases. This CDR3 spans 15 amino acids. The V end lost 0 bases, the J end lost 3 bases, and 11 bases lay between the germline ends. Germline CDR1 reads LGHNA; CDR2 reads YNFKEQ.

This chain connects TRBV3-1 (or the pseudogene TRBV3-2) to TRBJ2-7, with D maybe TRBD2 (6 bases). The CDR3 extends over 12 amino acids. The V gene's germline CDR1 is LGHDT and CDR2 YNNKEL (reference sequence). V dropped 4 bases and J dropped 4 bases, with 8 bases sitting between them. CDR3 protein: CASSPGTYEQYF. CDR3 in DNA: TGTGCCAGCAGCCCCGGGACTTACGAGCAGTACTTC.

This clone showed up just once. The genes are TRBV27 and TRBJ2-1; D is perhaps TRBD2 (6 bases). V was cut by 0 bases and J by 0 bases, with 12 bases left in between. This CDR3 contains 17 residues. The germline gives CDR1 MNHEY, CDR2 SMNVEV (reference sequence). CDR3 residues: CASSLSGSGYSYNEQFF. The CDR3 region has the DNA TGTGCCAGCAGTTTATCTGGTAGCGGCTACTCCTACAATGAGCAGTTCTTC.

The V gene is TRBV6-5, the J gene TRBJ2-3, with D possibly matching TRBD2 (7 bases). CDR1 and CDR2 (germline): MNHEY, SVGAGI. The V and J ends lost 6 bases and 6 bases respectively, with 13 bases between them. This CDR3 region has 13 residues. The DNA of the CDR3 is TGTGCCAGCAGAGCCCCGGGGGGCGATACGCAGTATTTT. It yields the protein CASRAPGGDTQYF.

This CDR3 reads CAINRGGASYEQYF. CDR3 coding DNA: TGTGCCATCAACCGAGGGGGGGCATCCTACGAGCAGTACTTC. V and J are TRBV10-3 and TRBJ2-7; D is possibly TRBD2 (7 bases). Germline CDR1 reads ENHRY; CDR2 reads SYGVKD. The CDR3 consists of 14 residues. V was pared by 7 bases and J by 1 base, with 14 bases between.

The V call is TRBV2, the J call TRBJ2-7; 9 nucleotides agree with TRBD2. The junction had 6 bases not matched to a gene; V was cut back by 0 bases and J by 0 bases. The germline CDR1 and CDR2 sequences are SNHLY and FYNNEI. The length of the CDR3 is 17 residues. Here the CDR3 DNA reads TGTGCCAGCAGTGAAGCGCGGGGGGGTTACCCCTCCTACGAGCAGTACTTC. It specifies CASSEARGGYPSYEQYF.

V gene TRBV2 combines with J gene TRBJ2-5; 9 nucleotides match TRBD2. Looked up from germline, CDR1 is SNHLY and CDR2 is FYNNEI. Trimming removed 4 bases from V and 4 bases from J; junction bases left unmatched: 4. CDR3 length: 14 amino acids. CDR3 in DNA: TGTGCCAGCAGTGGGCGGGAGGGCCGAGAGACCCAGTACTTC. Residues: CASSGREGRETQYF.

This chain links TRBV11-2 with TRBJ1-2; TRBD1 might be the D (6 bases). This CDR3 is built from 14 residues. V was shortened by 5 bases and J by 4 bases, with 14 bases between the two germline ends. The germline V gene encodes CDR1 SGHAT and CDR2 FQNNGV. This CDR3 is CASSPIGGPYGYTF. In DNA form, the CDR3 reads TGTGCCAGCAGCCCGATTGGGGGCCCCTATGGCTACACCTTC.

The CDR3 region has the DNA TGTGCCAGCAGTTTAGTGGGAGGGAGGAATGAGCAGTTCTTC. Encoded protein: CASSLVGGRNEQFF. The chain recombines TRBV27 with TRBJ2-1, with 7 bases fitting TRBD2. With V trimmed by 2 bases and J by 7 bases, 5 bases remained unmatched. This CDR3 comprises 14 residues. Germline-derived CDR1 and CDR2 are MNHEY and SMNVEV (reference sequence).

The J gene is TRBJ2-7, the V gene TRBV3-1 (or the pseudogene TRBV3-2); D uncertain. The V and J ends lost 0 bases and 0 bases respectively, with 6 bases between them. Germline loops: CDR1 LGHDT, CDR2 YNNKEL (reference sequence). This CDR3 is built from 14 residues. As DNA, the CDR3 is TGTGCCAGCAGCCAAGAGACTGTCTCCTACGAGCAGTACTTC. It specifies CASSQETVSYEQYF.

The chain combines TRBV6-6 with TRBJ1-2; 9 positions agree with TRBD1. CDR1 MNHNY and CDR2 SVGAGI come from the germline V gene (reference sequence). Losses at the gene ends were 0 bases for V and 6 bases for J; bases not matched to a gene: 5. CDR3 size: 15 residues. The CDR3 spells CASSYSGQGGNGYTF. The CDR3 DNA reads TGTGCCAGCAGTTACTCGGGACAGGGTGGAAATGGCTACACCTTC.